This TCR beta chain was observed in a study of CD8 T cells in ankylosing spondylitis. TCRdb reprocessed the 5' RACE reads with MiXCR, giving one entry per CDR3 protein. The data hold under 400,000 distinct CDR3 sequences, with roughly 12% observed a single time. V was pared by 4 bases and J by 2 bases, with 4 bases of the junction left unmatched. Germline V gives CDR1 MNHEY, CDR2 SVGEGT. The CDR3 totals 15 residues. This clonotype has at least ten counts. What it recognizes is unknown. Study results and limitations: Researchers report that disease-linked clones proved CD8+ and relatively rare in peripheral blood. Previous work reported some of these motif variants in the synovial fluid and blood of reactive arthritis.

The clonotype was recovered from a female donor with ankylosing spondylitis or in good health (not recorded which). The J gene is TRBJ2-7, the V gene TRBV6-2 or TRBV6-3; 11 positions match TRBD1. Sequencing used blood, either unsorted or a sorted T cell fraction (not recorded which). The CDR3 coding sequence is TGTGCCAGCAGTTCTGGGACAGGGGGTGCCTACGAGCAGTACTTC. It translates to CASSSGTGGAYEQYF.